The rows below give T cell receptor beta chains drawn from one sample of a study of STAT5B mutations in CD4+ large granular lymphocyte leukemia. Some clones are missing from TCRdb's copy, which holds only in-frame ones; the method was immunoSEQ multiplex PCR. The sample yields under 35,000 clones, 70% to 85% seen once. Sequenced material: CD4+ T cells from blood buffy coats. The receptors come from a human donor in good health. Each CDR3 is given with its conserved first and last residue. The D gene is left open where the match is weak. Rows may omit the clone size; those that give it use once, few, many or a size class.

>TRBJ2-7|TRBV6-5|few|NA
CASRRGRAKYEQYF
TGTGCCAGCAGGCGGGGCAGGGCAAAATACGAGCAGTACTTC
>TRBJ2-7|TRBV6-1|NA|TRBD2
CASSDAASGAFSYEQYF
TGTGCCAGCAGTGACGCGGCTAGCGGGGCTTTTTCCTACGAGCAGTACTTC
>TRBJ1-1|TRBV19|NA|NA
CASSGLYSAHHTEAFF
TGTGCCAGTAGTGGCTTATACAGTGCTCACCACACTGAAGCTTTCTTT
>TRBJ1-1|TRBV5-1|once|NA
CASSLEVMNTEAFF
TGCGCCAGCAGCTTGGAAGTAATGAACACTGAAGCTTTCTTT
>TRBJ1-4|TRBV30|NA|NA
CAWSLASLEEKLFF
TGTGCCTGGAGTTTGGCAAGCCTCGAGGAAAAACTGTTTTTT
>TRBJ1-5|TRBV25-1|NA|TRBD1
CASSEATGTGTNQPQHF
TGTGCCAGCAGTGAGGCTACGGGGACAGGGACTAATCAGCCCCAGCATTTT
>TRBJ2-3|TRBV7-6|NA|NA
CASSLGGSPTDTQYF
TGTGCCAGCAGCTTAGGCGGCTCGCCGACAGATACGCAGTATTTT
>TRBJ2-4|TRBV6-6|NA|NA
CASRGSPRGAKNIQYF
TGTGCCAGCAGAGGATCCCCACGGGGAGCCAAAAACATTCAGTACTTC
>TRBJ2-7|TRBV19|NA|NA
CASSTSLGVYEQYF
TGTGCCAGTAGTACGTCGTTGGGGGTCTACGAGCAGTACTTC
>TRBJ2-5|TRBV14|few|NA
CASSPLGRREETQYF
TGTGCCAGCAGCCCGCTGGGACGCCGAGAAGAGACCCAGTACTTC
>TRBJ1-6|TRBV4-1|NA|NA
CASSRALTVNSPLHF
TGCGCCAGCAGCCGAGCACTGACAGTTAATTCACCCCTCCACTTT
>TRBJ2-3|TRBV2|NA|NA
CASSEYAGSTDTQYF
TGTGCCAGCAGTGAATACGCTGGCTCCACAGATACGCAGTATTTT
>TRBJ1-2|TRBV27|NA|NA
CASSPTRGIGGQGYTF
TGTGCCAGCAGTCCCACCAGGGGTATAGGGGGGCAAGGCTACACCTTC
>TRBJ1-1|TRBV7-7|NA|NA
CASSRYSDTEAFF
TGTGCCAGCAGCAGATACAGTGACACTGAAGCTTTCTTT
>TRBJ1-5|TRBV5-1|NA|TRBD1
CASSLLGGGNQPQHF
TGCGCCAGCAGCTTGTTAGGGGGCGGCAATCAGCCCCAGCATTTT
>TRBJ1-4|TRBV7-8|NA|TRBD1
CASSLARRQGFEKLFF
TGTGCCAGCAGCTTAGCGCGGAGACAGGGGTTCGAAAAACTGTTTTTT
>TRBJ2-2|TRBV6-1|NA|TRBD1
CASSEKTGATGELFF
TGTGCCAGCAGTGAAAAGACAGGGGCAACCGGGGAGCTGTTTTTT
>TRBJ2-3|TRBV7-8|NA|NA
CASSLAPRGLGQYF
TGTGCCAGCAGCTTAGCCCCAAGAGGGTTAGGGCAGTATTTT
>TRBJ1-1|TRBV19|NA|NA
CASSVQGSSTEAFF
TGTGCCAGTAGTGTACAGGGATCGAGCACTGAAGCTTTCTTT
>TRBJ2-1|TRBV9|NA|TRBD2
CASSPGTSVYNEQFF
TGTGCCAGCAGCCCTGGGACTAGCGTTTACAATGAGCAGTTCTTC
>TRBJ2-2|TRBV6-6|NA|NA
CASSYSSAFTGELFF
TGTGCCAGCAGTTACTCCTCAGCTTTCACCGGGGAGCTGTTTTTT
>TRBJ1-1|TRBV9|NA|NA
CASSVVGTSNTEAFF
TGTGCCAGCAGCGTAGTTGGGACCTCGAACACTGAAGCTTTCTTT
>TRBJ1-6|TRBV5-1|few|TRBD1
CASRQGAPANSPLHF
TGCGCCAGCAGGCAGGGGGCGCCGGCGAATTCACCCCTCCACTTT
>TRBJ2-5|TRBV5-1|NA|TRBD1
CASSSGQGEGETQYF
TGCGCCAGCAGCTCGGGACAGGGCGAAGGAGAGACCCAGTACTTC
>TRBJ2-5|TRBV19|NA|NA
CASSIGLADYTQYF
TGTGCCAGTAGTATCGGTCTAGCAGATTACACCCAGTACTTC
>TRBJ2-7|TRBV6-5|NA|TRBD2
CASSPPGLAEYEQYF
TGTGCCAGCAGTCCACCGGGACTAGCGGAGTACGAGCAGTACTTC
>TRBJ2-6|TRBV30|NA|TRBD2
CAWSVLGGAGANVLTF
TGTGCCTGGAGTGTACTGGGGGGGGCTGGGGCCAACGTCCTGACTTTC
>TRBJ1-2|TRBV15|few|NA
CATSRVRGAGYGYTF
TGTGCCACCAGCAGAGTACGGGGGGCAGGGTATGGCTACACCTTC
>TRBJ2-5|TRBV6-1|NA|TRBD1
CASSEWTGTQETQYF
TGTGCCAGCAGTGAGTGGACAGGAACTCAAGAGACCCAGTACTTC
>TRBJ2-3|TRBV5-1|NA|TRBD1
CASSRQGTGGPDTQYF
TGCGCCAGCAGCAGGCAGGGGACAGGAGGTCCAGATACGCAGTATTTT
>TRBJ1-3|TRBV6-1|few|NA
CASSESTGNTIYF
TGTGCCAGCAGTGAATCAACTGGAAACACCATATATTTT
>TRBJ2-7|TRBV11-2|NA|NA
CASSSPVGEQYF
TGTGCCAGCAGCTCCCCTGTCGGCGAGCAGTACTTC
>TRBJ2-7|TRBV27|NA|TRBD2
CASSSSGSSYEQYF
TGTGCCAGCAGTTCTAGCGGGAGCTCCTACGAGCAGTACTTC
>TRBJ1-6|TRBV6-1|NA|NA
CASSGPTRPYPLHF
TGTGCCAGCAGTGGGCCGACACGGCCTTATCCCCTCCACTTT
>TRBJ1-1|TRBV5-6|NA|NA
CASSPLGNTEAFF
TGTGCCAGCAGCCCCCTCGGGAACACTGAAGCTTTCTTT
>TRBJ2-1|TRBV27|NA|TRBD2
CASSFKRDVLFF
TGTGCCAGCAGTTTTAAGCGGGACGTGCTCTTCTTC
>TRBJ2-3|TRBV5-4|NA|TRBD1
CASSQGGPTGGAGVDTQYF
TGTGCCAGCAGCCAGGGGGGCCCGACAGGGGGCGCGGGAGTAGATACGCAGTATTTT
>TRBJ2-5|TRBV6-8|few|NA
CASRDRNKETQYF
TGTGCCAGCAGGGACAGAAACAAAGAGACCCAGTACTTC
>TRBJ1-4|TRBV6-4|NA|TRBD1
CASSLTGGANEKLFF
TGTGCCAGCAGTCTAACAGGGGGAGCTAATGAAAAACTGTTTTTT
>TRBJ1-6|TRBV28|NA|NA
CASRAETNSPLHF
TGTGCCAGCAGGGCCGAGACCAATTCACCCCTCCACTTT
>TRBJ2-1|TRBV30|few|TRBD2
CAWSSSGRVSYNEQFF
TGTGCCTGGAGTTCTAGCGGGAGGGTCTCCTACAATGAGCAGTTCTTC
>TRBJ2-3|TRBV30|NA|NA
CAWTRRRADTQYF
TGTGCCTGGACCAGACGGAGGGCAGATACGCAGTATTTT
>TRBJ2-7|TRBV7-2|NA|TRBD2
CASSPFRGGAYEQYF
TGTGCCAGCAGCCCCTTCCGCGGGGGGGCTTACGAGCAGTACTTC
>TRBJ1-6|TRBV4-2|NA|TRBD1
CASSQEPVQGFSPLHF
TGTGCCAGCAGCCAAGAACCGGTACAGGGGTTTTCACCCCTCCACTTT
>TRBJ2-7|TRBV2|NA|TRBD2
CASKVSSGGSTYEQYF
TGTGCCAGCAAGGTGTCTAGCGGGGGTTCAACCTACGAGCAGTACTTC
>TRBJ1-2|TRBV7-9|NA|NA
CASSNRDYGYTF
TGTGCCAGCAGTAACCGGGACTATGGCTACACCTTC
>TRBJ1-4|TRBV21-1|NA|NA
CASSKLGWFSAHRYEKLFF
TGTGCCAGCAGCAAACTTGGGTGGTTTTCGGCTCACCGCTATGAAAAACTGTTTTTT
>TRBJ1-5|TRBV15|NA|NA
CATLNQPQHF
TGTGCCACCCTTAATCAGCCCCAGCATTTT
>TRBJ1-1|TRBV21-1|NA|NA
CASLGQLNTEAFF
TGTGCCAGCCTGGGGCAGTTGAACACTGAAGCTTTCTTT
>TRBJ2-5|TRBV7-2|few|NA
CASSFSVIETQYF
TGTGCCAGCAGCTTCAGTGTAATAGAGACCCAGTACTTC
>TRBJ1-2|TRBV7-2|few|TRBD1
CASSIDPTGIYGYTF
TGTGCCAGCAGCATCGATCCGACAGGGATCTATGGCTACACCTTC
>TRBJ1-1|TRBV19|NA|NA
CASSMGYGGLVNTEAFF
TGTGCCAGTAGTATGGGATACGGGGGCTTGGTGAACACTGAAGCTTTCTTT
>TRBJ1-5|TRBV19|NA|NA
CASSISGGNAQHF
TGTGCCAGTAGTATAAGCGGGGGAAATGCCCAGCATTTT
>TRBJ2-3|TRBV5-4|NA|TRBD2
CASSLKGGRGITDTQYF
TGTGCCAGCAGCTTGAAGGGCGGGAGGGGGATCACAGATACGCAGTATTTT